This T cell receptor (beta chain) was sequenced for a study of T cell repertoires in cytomegalovirus infection. This clonotype has only one observation. As yet, its antigen is unknown. From the reads, TCRdb called clonotypes with MiXCR, one entry per CDR3 protein. The table includes about 71,000 distinct CDR3 sequences, 20% to 25% detected once. The CDR3 loop spans 12 amino acids. Per the germline V gene, CDR1 is SGHTA and CDR2 is FQGTGA. Trimming took 4 bases from V and 6 from J, leaving 8 bases between them. This sequence was found in a human donor in good health (CMV status not recorded). Some clones in this sample may be carry-over from other donors' samples. The source was CD8+ T cells from cultured PBMCs, collected from culture after CMV antigen stimulation. This chain connects TRBV7-3 to TRBJ2-3; no reliable D call. CDR3 loop: CASSSLGDTQYF. The CDR3 DNA reads as TGTGCCAGCAGCTCCCTTGGGGATACGCAGTATTTT.